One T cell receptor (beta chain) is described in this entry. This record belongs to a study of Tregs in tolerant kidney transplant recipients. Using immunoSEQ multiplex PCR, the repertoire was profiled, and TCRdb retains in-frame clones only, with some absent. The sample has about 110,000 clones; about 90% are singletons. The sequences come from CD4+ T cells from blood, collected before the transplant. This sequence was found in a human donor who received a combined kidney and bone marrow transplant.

The CDR3 spells CASSYVQGAGNTIYF. The CDR3 bases are TGTGCCAGCAGTTACGTACAGGGGGCTGGAAACACCATATATTTT. This chain connects TRBV6-6 to TRBJ1-3; 8 bases agree with TRBD1. The germline CDR1 and CDR2 sequences are MNHNY and SVGAGI (reference sequence). The CDR3 length is 15 residues. V lost 2 bases to trimming and J lost 2 bases; unmatched junction nucleotides: 2.